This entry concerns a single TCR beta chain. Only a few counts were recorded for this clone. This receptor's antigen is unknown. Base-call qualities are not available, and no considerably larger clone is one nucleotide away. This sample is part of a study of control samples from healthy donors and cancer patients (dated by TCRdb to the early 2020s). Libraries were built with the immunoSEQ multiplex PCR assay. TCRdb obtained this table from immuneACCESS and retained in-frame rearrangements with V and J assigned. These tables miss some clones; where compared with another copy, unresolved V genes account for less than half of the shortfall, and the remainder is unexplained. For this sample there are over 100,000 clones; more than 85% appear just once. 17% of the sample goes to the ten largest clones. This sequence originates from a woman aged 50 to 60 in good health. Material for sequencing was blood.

The bases are TGTGCCAGCAGCTCCCGGACAGGCGTCTATGGCTACACCTTC. Translated, this is CASSSRTGVYGYTF. The chain is encoded by TRBV7-9 joined to TRBJ1-2; the central 7 bases match TRBD1. The V end gives up 4 bases and the J end 4 bases, leaving 6 bases in the junction not matched to a gene. Reading the germline V gene (reference sequence) gives CDR1 SEHNR and CDR2 FQNEAQ. From its cysteine to its phenylalanine, the CDR3 spans 14 amino acids. Of all the DNA, just the CDR3 is kept, 42 bases in frame from base 1.